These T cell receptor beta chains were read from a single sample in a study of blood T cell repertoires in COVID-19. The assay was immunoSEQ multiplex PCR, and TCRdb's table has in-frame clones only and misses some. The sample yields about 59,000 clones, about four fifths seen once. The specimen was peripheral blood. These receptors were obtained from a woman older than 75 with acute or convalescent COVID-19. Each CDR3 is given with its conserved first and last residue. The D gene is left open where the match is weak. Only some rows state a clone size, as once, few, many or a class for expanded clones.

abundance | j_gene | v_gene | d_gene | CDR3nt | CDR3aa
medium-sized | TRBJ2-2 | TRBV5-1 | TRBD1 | TGCGCCAGCAGTAGGGACAGGGGGCTGACCGGGGAGCTGTTTTTT | CASSRDRGLTGELFF
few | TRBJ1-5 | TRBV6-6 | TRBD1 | TGTGCCAGCAGTTCCCCGACAGGGGGGATCAATCAGCCCCAGCATTTT | CASSSPTGGINQPQHF
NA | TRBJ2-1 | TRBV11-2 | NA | TGTGCCAGCAGCTTTCTGGAGGAGCAGTTCTTC | CASSFLEEQFF
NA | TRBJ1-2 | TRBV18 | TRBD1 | TGTGCCAGCACTGACAGGGGACCTAACTATGGCTACACCTTC | CASTDRGPNYGYTF
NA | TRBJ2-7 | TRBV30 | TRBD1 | TGTGCCTGGAGTCATCTCGGGACAGGGAACTACGAGCAGTACTTC | CAWSHLGTGNYEQYF
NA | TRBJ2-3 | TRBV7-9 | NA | TGTGCCAGCAGCTTAGGATTAGGGGGAGAAAGATATTTT | CASSLGLGGERYF
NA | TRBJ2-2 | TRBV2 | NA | TGTGCCAGCAGGATTGGGCGGGGACCCGGGGAGCTGTTTTTT | CASRIGRGPGELFF
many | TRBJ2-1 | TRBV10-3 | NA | TGTGCCATTATGAGGGGGGGTTCCTACAATGAGCAGTTCTTC | CAIMRGGSYNEQFF
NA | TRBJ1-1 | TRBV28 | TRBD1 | TGTGCCAGCAGTTTAGGGGACAGGGCCGCTTTCTTT | CASSLGDRAAFF
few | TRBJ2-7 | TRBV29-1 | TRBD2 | TGCAGCGCCGCGGGGGAGGCTCCCTACGAGCAGTACTTC | CSAAGEAPYEQYF
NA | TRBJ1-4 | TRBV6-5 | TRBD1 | TGTGCCACCCGGGACAGAACTAATGAAAAACTGTTTTTT | CATRDRTNEKLFF
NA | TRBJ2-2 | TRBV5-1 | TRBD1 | TGCGCCAGCAGCGCTTCCCAGGGGGAAAACGGGGAGCTGTTTTTT | CASSASQGENGELFF
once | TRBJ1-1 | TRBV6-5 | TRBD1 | TGTGCCAGCAACGGACAGGGTGGTGAAGCTTTCTTT | CASNGQGGEAFF
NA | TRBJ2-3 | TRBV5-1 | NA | TGCGCCAGCAGCTTGGGACTCCGAGATACGCAGTATTTT | CASSLGLRDTQYF
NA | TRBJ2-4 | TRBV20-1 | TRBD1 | TGCAGTGCTCAGACAGGGGACATTCAGTACTTC | CSAQTGDIQYF
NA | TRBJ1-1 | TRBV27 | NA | TGTGCCAGCAGTTTCTCACCACACGCGAACACTGAAGCTTTCTTT | CASSFSPHANTEAFF
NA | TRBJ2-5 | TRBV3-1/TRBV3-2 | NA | TGTGCCAGCAGCCAAGGAGGCGGCCAAGAGACCCAGTACTTC | CASSQGGGQETQYF
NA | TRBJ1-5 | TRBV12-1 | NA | TGTGCCAGCAGCCCCGACAGCGAGCCCCAGCATTTT | CASSPDSEPQHF
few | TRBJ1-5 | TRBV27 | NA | TGTGCCAGCAGTTTCGGGGGGCTGGGCAATCAGCCCCAGCATTTT | CASSFGGLGNQPQHF
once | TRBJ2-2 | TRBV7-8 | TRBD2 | TGTGCCAGCAGCTTAGACGTAGCGGGGGCCGGGGGGGAGCTGTTTTTT | CASSLDVAGAGGELFF
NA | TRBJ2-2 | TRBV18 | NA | TGTGCCAGCTCACCAGCGGCGGGCGGGCGGAACACCGGGGAGCTGTTTTTT | CASSPAAGGRNTGELFF
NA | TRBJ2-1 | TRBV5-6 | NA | TGTGCCAGCAGCCCGGAGAACAGGGCCAATGAGCAGTTCTTC | CASSPENRANEQFF
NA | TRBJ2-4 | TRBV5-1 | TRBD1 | TGCGCCAGCAGCCTTACAGGGGTGGAAGGGCACATTCAGTACTTC | CASSLTGVEGHIQYF
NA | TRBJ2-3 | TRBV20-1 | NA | TGCAGTGCTAGTAAGTCGGGAGCCATTAGGGATACGCAGTATTTT | CSASKSGAIRDTQYF
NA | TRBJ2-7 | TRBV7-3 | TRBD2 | TGTGCCAGCAGCTTAGGTTCGAGCGGGGTCTCCTACGAGCAGTACTTC | CASSLGSSGVSYEQYF
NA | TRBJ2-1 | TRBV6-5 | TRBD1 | TGTGCCAGCAGTAAGCCGACAGGGAATGAGCAGTTCTTC | CASSKPTGNEQFF
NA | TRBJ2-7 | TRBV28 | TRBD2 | TGTGCCAGCAGCCCTCCGGGACTAGCGGGAGGAAGGGAGGGCGAGCAGTACTTC | CASSPPGLAGGREGEQYF
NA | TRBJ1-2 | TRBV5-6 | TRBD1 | TGTGCCAGCAGCACCGGACAGGGCATTTTGTCAAGTGGCTACACCTTC | CASSTGQGILSSGYTF
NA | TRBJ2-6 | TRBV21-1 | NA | TGTGCCAGCAGCGAACCCGGGACAGGGGTCTCTGGGGCCAACGTCCTGACTTTC | CASSEPGTGVSGANVLTF
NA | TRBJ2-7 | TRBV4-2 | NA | TGTGCCAGCAGCCAACAGACAGAGTTCCCCTACGAGCAGTACTTC | CASSQQTEFPYEQYF
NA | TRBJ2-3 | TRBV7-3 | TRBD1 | TGTGCCAGCAGCTTCAACAGGGGTACCTCAGATACGCAGTATTTT | CASSFNRGTSDTQYF
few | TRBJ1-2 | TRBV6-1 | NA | TGTGCCAGCAGTGAGGTCGGTACAGGCGACTATGGCTACACCTTC | CASSEVGTGDYGYTF
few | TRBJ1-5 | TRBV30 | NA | TGTGCCTGGAGCCACCCCGGGAGGGGGAACGTCAATCAGCCCCAGCATTTT | CAWSHPGRGNVNQPQHF
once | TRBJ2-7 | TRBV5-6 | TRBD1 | TGTGCCAGCAGCTTTTATCAGGGGGCTCTCGAGCAGTACTTC | CASSFYQGALEQYF
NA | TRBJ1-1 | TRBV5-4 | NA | TGTGCCAGCAGCTTGCGAGGGAACACTGAAGCTTTCTTT | CASSLRGNTEAFF
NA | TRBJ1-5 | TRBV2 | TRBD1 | TGTGCCAGCAGTTCTCCAGGGGGCGCAAATAGCAATCAGCCCCAGCATTTT | CASSSPGGANSNQPQHF
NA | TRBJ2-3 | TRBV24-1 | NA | TGTGCCACCAGTGATTCCCGGGTCGCTAGCACAGATACGCAGTATTTT | CATSDSRVASTDTQYF
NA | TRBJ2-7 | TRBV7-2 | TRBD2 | TGTGCCAGCAGCCTTAGCGGGGGGTACTACGAGCAGTACTTC | CASSLSGGYYEQYF
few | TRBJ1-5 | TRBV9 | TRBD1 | TGTGCCAGCAGCGTCCAGGGGGCTACCAATCAGCCCCAGCATTTT | CASSVQGATNQPQHF
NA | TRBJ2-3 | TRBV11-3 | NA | TGTGCCAGCAGCTTAGATCCTGGCGGCGGCACAGATACGCAGTATTTT | CASSLDPGGGTDTQYF